This T cell receptor (beta chain) was observed in a study of T cell changes during pregnancy in multiple sclerosis. The CDR3 has 16 amino acids. The V and J ends lost 4 bases and 2 bases, in that order; junction bases with no gene match: 5. Germline V CDR1 and CDR2: MDHEN, SYDVKM. The repertoire was sequenced with immunoSEQ multiplex PCR; TCRdb's copy has only in-frame clones and lacks some. The sample yields tens of thousands of clones, approximately 90% seen once. The V gene is TRBV28, the J gene TRBJ2-6; TRBD1 matches 7 bases. The source is a female donor with multiple sclerosis, enrolled in a pregnancy study. Sequences were derived from CD4+ T cells from peripheral blood mononuclear cells, sampled in the second trimester of pregnancy. This chain's CDR3 is CASSWTGNPGANVLTF. The CDR3 bases are TGTGCCAGCAGTTGGACAGGTAATCCTGGGGCCAACGTCCTGACTTTC.